The 19 T cell receptor beta chains below all came from one sample that was sequenced in a study of regulatory T cells in long-lasting Graves disease. Time point meaning: persistent/refractory GD, antithyroid drugs over 5 years with positive TRAb. PBMCs provided the RNA from which the TCR library was made. Sequencing libraries for TCR beta were prepared with iRepertoire HTBI primers and Arm-PCR of CDR3 regions. MiXCR, applied by TCRdb to the multiplex PCR reads, yields one record per CDR3 protein. The sample lists around 460,000 distinct CDR3 sequences; around a fifth were seen once. The source was peripheral blood mononuclear cells (PBMCs), collected when the disease was refractory, from a patient treated with antithyroid drugs. The receptors shown here come from a female donor with Graves disease.

This clonotype was counted many times. The genes are TRBV28 and TRBJ2-7; D gene unclear. V was pared by 5 bases and J by 2 bases, with 16 bases between. The germline CDR1 and CDR2 sequences are MDHEN and SYDVKM. The CDR3 has 15 residues. The CDR3 DNA follows: TGTGCCAGCAGTCAATTGATAGGGATACCCTACGAGCAGTACTTC. Its protein is CASSQLIGIPYEQYF. Based on the CDR3 plus reference TRBV28 and TRBJ2-7, the full variable domain is DVKVTQSSRYLVKRTGEKVFLECVQDMDHENMFWYRQDPGLGLRLIYFSYDVKMKEKGDIPEGYSVSREKKERFSLILESASTNQTSMYLCASSQLIGIPYEQYFGPGTRLTVT.

Many counts were recorded for this clonotype. The rearrangement joins TRBV28 to TRBJ2-4; D assignment may be TRBD1 or TRBD2 (5 bases each). Looked up from germline, CDR1 is MDHEN and CDR2 is SYDVKM. Trimming left V 6 bases short and J 0 bases short, with 6 bases between. This CDR3 contains 13 residues. The CDR3 protein is CASSGTAKNIQYF. As DNA, the CDR3 is TGTGCCAGCAGCGGGACAGCCAAAAACATTCAGTACTTC.

This clonotype was detected ten times or more. The chain joins TRBV6-1 to TRBJ2-7; 11 bases map to TRBD2. This CDR3 contains 13 residues. CDR1 is MNHNS and CDR2 is SASEGT in the germline V gene. V shed 7 bases, J shed 5 bases, and the junction held 4 bases outside the gene matches. The CDR3: CASILAGDHEQYF. CDR3 DNA sequence: TGTGCCAGCATACTAGCGGGAGACCACGAGCAGTACTTC.

This clonotype was seen at least ten times. The chain employs TRBV11-2 and TRBJ2-5, with 10 bases matching TRBD1. This CDR3 region has 15 residues. The V gene's germline CDR1 is SGHAT and CDR2 FQNNGV. V gave up 5 bases and J gave up 4 bases; unmatched junction bases: 7. The CDR3 nucleotides read TGTGCCAGCAGCAGCCGGGACAGGGGTGGAGAGACCCAGTACTTC. Amino acid sequence: CASSSRDRGGETQYF. Looking up the rest from reference TRBV11-2 and TRBJ2-5 gives the full variable domain: EAGVAQSPRYKIIEKRQSVAFWCNPISGHATLYWYQQILGQGPKLLIQFQNNGVVDDSQLPKDRFSAERLKGVDSTLKIQPAKLEDSAVYLCASSSRDRGGETQYFGPGTRLLVL.

This clonotype appeared many times. The chain recombines TRBV28 with TRBJ2-7; D could derive from TRBD1 or TRBD2 (5 bases each). Trimming pared 6 bases from V and 2 bases from J, leaving 11 bases between. This CDR3 contains 13 residues. Germline assignment: CDR1 MDHEN and CDR2 SYDVKM. The CDR3 here is CASSPWDPYEQYF. Written as DNA, the CDR3 is TGTGCCAGCAGCCCCTGGGACCCCTACGAGCAGTACTTC.

The chain couples TRBV24-1 to TRBJ1-2, with 8 bases identical to TRBD1. Germline CDR1 and CDR2: KGHDR and SFDVKD. V lost 8 bases, J lost 5 bases, and 6 bases stayed unmatched. The CDR3 is 13 amino acids. The CDR3 sequence is CATMGQDVYGYTF. The CDR3 coding sequence is TGTGCCACCATGGGACAGGACGTATATGGCTACACCTTC.

This clonotype has at least ten counts. The rearrangement joins TRBV13 to TRBJ1-4; 7 bases are shared with TRBD1. This CDR3 has 14 residues. In germline, CDR1 is PRHDT, CDR2 FYEKMQ (reference sequence). Trimming cost V 3 bases and J 6 bases; bases outside gene matches: 4. The CDR3 reads CASSFRQGDEKLFF. In DNA form, the CDR3 reads TGTGCCAGCAGCTTTAGACAGGGAGATGAAAAACTGTTTTTT.

This chain links TRBV30 with TRBJ1-3; 7 positions match TRBD1. Trimming cost V 3 bases and J 1 base; bases outside gene matches: 3. The CDR3 is 14 amino acids. Germline CDR1 and CDR2: GTSNPN and SVGIG (reference sequence). In DNA form, the CDR3 reads TGTGCCTGGAGAGGGGGACAGTCTGGAAACACCATATATTTT. Translating gives CAWRGGQSGNTIYF. Using reference TRBV30 and TRBJ1-3 for the parts outside the CDR3, the full variable domain is SQTIHQWPATLVQPVGSPLSLECTVEGTSNPNLYWYRQAAGRGLQLLFYSVGIGQISSEVPQNLSASRPQDRQFILSSKKLLLSDSGFYLCAWRGGQSGNTIYFGEGSWLTVV.

A note on this clonotype: This may arise from a read error, as a much more abundant clone is one base away. J is TRBJ2-5 and V is TRBV25-1; D gene uncertain. This CDR3 spans 17 amino acids. Looked up from germline, CDR1 is MGHDK and CDR2 is SYGVNS. Trimming took off 1 base at V and 5 bases at J, with 20 bases between the two ends. The CDR3 DNA is TGTGCCAGCAGTGAATCAAGAGTGCTCCATTTGATGGAGACCCAGTACTTC. Translated, it gives CASSESRVLHLMETQYF.

This chain links TRBV5-5 with TRBJ2-4; no definite D call. CDR3 length: 16 residues. Germline CDR1 reads SGHKS; CDR2 reads YYEKEE (reference sequence). Between the trimmed V and J ends, which lost 0 bases and 0 bases, there was a span of 10 bases. The chain's CDR3 is CASSLGSQLAKNIQYF. In DNA form, the CDR3 reads TGTGCCAGCAGCTTGGGTTCCCAGCTAGCCAAAAACATTCAGTACTTC.

The chain uses TRBV30 and TRBJ1-5, with 7 bases matching TRBD1. The CDR3 loop spans 12 amino acids. V lost 7 bases and J lost 7; bases outside the gene matches: 7. Germline lookup yields CDR1 GTSNPN and CDR2 SVGIG (reference sequence). The CDR3 sequence: CASGRGHQPQHF. CDR3 coding DNA: TGTGCCTCGGGAAGGGGGCACCAGCCCCAGCATTTT. The whole variable domain, filled in from reference TRBV30 and TRBJ1-5, reads SQTIHQWPATLVQPVGSPLSLECTVEGTSNPNLYWYRQAAGRGLQLLFYSVGIGQISSEVPQNLSASRPQDRQFILSSKKLLLSDSGFYLCASGRGHQPQHFGDGTRLSIL.

This clonotype appeared many times. V gene TRBV2 combines with J gene TRBJ1-5, with 11 bases that match TRBD1. Trimming removed 6 bases from V and 7 bases from J; junction bases left unmatched: 8. The CDR3 runs 15 residues. Per the germline V gene, CDR1 is SNHLY and CDR2 is FYNNEI. The CDR3 region is CASREDRGQWQPQHF. The CDR3 DNA reads TGTGCCAGCAGGGAGGACAGGGGGCAATGGCAGCCCCAGCATTTT. Full variable domain (outside the CDR3, taken from reference TRBV2 and TRBJ1-5): EPEVTQTPSHQVTQMGQEVILRCVPISNHLYFYWYRQILGQKVEFLVSFYNNEISEKSEIFDDQFSVERPDGSNFTLKIRSTKLEDSAMYFCASREDRGQWQPQHFGDGTRLSIL.

The genes are TRBV6-2 or TRBV6-3 and TRBJ2-4, with D perhaps matching TRBD1 or TRBD2 (5 bases each). Trimming took off 6 bases at V and 3 bases at J, with 15 bases between the two ends. The CDR3 contains 15 residues. Germline values: CDR1 MNHEY, CDR2 SVGEGT. The CDR3 protein is CASRTPWGSKNIQYF. CDR3 nucleotides: TGTGCCAGCAGGACCCCCTGGGGGAGCAAAAACATTCAGTACTTC.

This chain uses TRBV5-6 with TRBJ2-7, with D possibly being TRBD1 (5 bases). V was pared by 0 bases and J by 0 bases, with 7 bases between. Germline CDR1 reads SGHDT; CDR2 reads YYEEEE. This CDR3 comprises 14 residues. The CDR3 is CASSLVDTSYEQYF. CDR3 coding DNA: TGTGCCAGCAGCTTGGTGGACACCTCCTACGAGCAGTACTTC.

The J gene is TRBJ2-1, the V gene TRBV9, with D maybe TRBD2 (6 bases). The CDR3 consists of 15 residues. The germline V gene has CDR1 SGDLS and CDR2 YYNGEE. V lost 3 bases to trimming and J lost 5 bases, with 15 bases between them. CDR3 region: CASSDRPGVHNEQFF. CDR3 in DNA: TGTGCCAGCAGCGACCGACCGGGAGTCCACAATGAGCAGTTCTTC.

Ten or more counts support this clonotype. The chain links TRBV12-3 or TRBV12-4 to TRBJ2-5; a possible D gene is TRBD1 (5 bases). This CDR3 has 14 residues. V was trimmed by 5 bases and J by 5 bases, leaving 15 bases between them. CDR3 DNA sequence: TGTGCCAGCAGTGGAGACAGTGTGATGGAGACCCAGTACTTC. Translated: CASSGDSVMETQYF.

This clonotype was seen at least ten times. This sequence joins TRBV28 and TRBJ1-5; 9 bases line up with TRBD1. The V segment lost 6 bases and the J segment 6 bases; nucleotides outside the gene matches: 15. CDR1 is MDHEN, CDR2 SYDVKM, per germline. The CDR3 runs to 17 residues. As DNA, the CDR3 is TGTGCCAGCAGGCCGGGACAGGGATTATTGGTGAGTCAGCCCCAGCATTTT. As protein: CASRPGQGLLVSQPQHF.

This chain joins TRBV13 and TRBJ2-1, with unresolved D. Trimming removed 7 bases from V and 7 bases from J, with 14 bases in between. The length of the CDR3 is 13 residues. Germline-derived CDR1 and CDR2 are PRHDT and FYEKMQ (reference sequence). CDR3 bases: TGTGCCAGCACAGAGCCCGCTAGGAATGAGCAGTTCTTC. Its protein is CASTEPARNEQFF.

The CDR3 sequence is CASALGLVTDTQYF. As DNA, the CDR3 is TGTGCCAGCGCGCTCGGACTAGTCACAGATACGCAGTATTTT. The rearrangement joins TRBV3-1 to TRBJ2-3, with 7 bases matching TRBD2. Germline V lookup: CDR1 LGHDT, CDR2 YNNKEL (reference sequence). The CDR3 loop spans 14 amino acids. The V segment lost 8 bases and the J segment 2 bases; nucleotides outside the gene matches: 7.